Listed below are T cell receptor beta chains from one sample, sequenced in a study of cytomegalovirus exposure and HLA in healthy donors. The data were produced by immunoSEQ multiplex PCR, yet TCRdb's version contains in-frame clones alone and is incomplete. This sample has roughly 200,000 clones, with 80% to 90% found just once. What was sequenced was PBMCs. The receptors originated from a man aged 35-49 years in good health and CMV-seropositive. The CDR3 runs from the conserved cysteine through the conserved F or W. Fields, in order: J gene, clone size, D gene, V gene, CDR3 protein, CDR3 DNA. D genes are given only for firm matches. Expanded clones get a size class; other rows say once, few or many, or leave the size out.

J gene: TRBJ2-1; clone size: .; D gene: .; V gene: TRBV5-1; CDR3 protein: CASMVGGSNEQFF; CDR3 DNA: TGCGCCAGCATGGTCGGGGGTTCCAATGAGCAGTTCTTC
J gene: TRBJ1-1; clone size: .; D gene: TRBD1; V gene: TRBV27; CDR3 protein: CASRTWGQGTMNTEAFF; CDR3 DNA: TGTGCCAGCAGAACCTGGGGACAGGGGACCATGAACACTGAAGCTTTCTTT
J gene: TRBJ2-7; clone size: .; D gene: TRBD1; V gene: TRBV7-8; CDR3 protein: CASSSGQGATEQYF; CDR3 DNA: TGTGCCAGCAGCTCGGGACAGGGGGCGACCGAGCAGTACTTC
J gene: TRBJ2-7; clone size: .; D gene: .; V gene: TRBV6-5; CDR3 protein: CASSSRGVEDEQYF; CDR3 DNA: TGTGCCAGCAGTTCCAGGGGGGTGGAGGACGAGCAGTACTTC
J gene: TRBJ1-5; clone size: .; D gene: TRBD1; V gene: TRBV2; CDR3 protein: CASREGQGTNQPQHF; CDR3 DNA: TGTGCCAGCAGGGAGGGACAGGGGACCAATCAGCCCCAGCATTTT
J gene: TRBJ2-7; clone size: .; D gene: .; V gene: TRBV27; CDR3 protein: CASSPRGGYEQYF; CDR3 DNA: TGTGCCAGCAGTCCGAGGGGGGGGTACGAGCAGTACTTC
J gene: TRBJ2-3; clone size: .; D gene: TRBD2; V gene: TRBV29-1; CDR3 protein: CSVAGTSGVTDTQYF; CDR3 DNA: TGCAGCGTTGCCGGGACTAGCGGGGTCACAGATACGCAGTATTTT
J gene: TRBJ1-1; clone size: once; D gene: .; V gene: TRBV5-1; CDR3 protein: CASSLYWNTEAFF; CDR3 DNA: TGCGCCAGCAGCTTGTACTGGAACACTGAAGCTTTCTTT
J gene: TRBJ1-2; clone size: few; D gene: .; V gene: TRBV14; CDR3 protein: CASSQDLGSLGYTF; CDR3 DNA: TGTGCCAGCAGCCAAGATCTTGGCAGTCTTGGCTACACCTTC
J gene: TRBJ1-1; clone size: .; D gene: .; V gene: TRBV9; CDR3 protein: CASSGGGPTEAFF; CDR3 DNA: TGTGCCAGCAGCGGGGGGGGGCCCACTGAAGCTTTCTTT
J gene: TRBJ2-3; clone size: few; D gene: TRBD1; V gene: TRBV25-1; CDR3 protein: CASRGQARLSTDTQYF; CDR3 DNA: TGTGCCAGCAGGGGACAGGCACGACTAAGCACAGATACGCAGTATTTT
J gene: TRBJ2-1; clone size: .; D gene: TRBD1; V gene: TRBV7-9; CDR3 protein: CSSSQGTGGEQFF; CDR3 DNA: TGTTCCAGCAGCCAGGGGACAGGCGGTGAGCAGTTCTTC
J gene: TRBJ2-5; clone size: .; D gene: .; V gene: TRBV5-1; CDR3 protein: CASSEPSQETQYF; CDR3 DNA: TGCGCCAGCAGCGAGCCTAGCCAAGAGACCCAGTACTTC
J gene: TRBJ1-1; clone size: .; D gene: .; V gene: TRBV15; CDR3 protein: CATSSPGALNTEAFF; CDR3 DNA: TGTGCCACCAGCAGTCCAGGGGCGCTGAACACTGAAGCTTTCTTT
J gene: TRBJ2-3; clone size: .; D gene: TRBD2; V gene: TRBV5-1; CDR3 protein: CATSAGIAGALYTQYF; CDR3 DNA: TGCGCCACCTCAGCAGGTATAGCGGGAGCCCTCTATACGCAGTATTTT
J gene: TRBJ1-2; clone size: .; D gene: TRBD1; V gene: TRBV5-1; CDR3 protein: CASGPDRDGYTF; CDR3 DNA: TGCGCCAGCGGCCCGGACAGGGACGGCTACACCTTC
J gene: TRBJ2-7; clone size: .; D gene: TRBD1; V gene: TRBV27; CDR3 protein: CASSWDRFKGNEQYF; CDR3 DNA: TGTGCCAGCAGTTGGGACAGGTTTAAAGGGAACGAGCAGTACTTC
J gene: TRBJ1-5; clone size: .; D gene: .; V gene: TRBV6-5; CDR3 protein: CASSYDRNQPQHF; CDR3 DNA: TGTGCCAGCAGCTACGACAGGAATCAGCCCCAGCATTTT
J gene: TRBJ2-3; clone size: .; D gene: TRBD1; V gene: TRBV5-1; CDR3 protein: CASSLQGAGTDTQYF; CDR3 DNA: TGCGCCAGCAGCTTACAGGGGGCTGGCACAGATACGCAGTATTTT
J gene: TRBJ2-7; clone size: .; D gene: TRBD2; V gene: TRBV7-6; CDR3 protein: CASSLGPGLADMEQYF; CDR3 DNA: TGTGCCAGCAGCTTAGGGCCGGGACTAGCGGACATGGAGCAGTACTTC
J gene: TRBJ2-7; clone size: .; D gene: TRBD2; V gene: TRBV28; CDR3 protein: CASGTSGRTLGAQYF; CDR3 DNA: TGTGCCAGTGGGACTAGCGGGAGGACATTGGGGGCGCAGTACTTC
J gene: TRBJ1-1; clone size: .; D gene: .; V gene: TRBV18; CDR3 protein: CASSPEGNTEAFF; CDR3 DNA: TGTGCCAGCTCACCAGAGGGAAACACTGAAGCTTTCTTT
J gene: TRBJ2-4; clone size: .; D gene: TRBD2; V gene: TRBV25-1; CDR3 protein: CASSDGGGGNIQYF; CDR3 DNA: TGTGCCAGCAGTGATGGGGGGGGAGGGAACATTCAGTACTTC
J gene: TRBJ2-1; clone size: once; D gene: TRBD2; V gene: TRBV29-1; CDR3 protein: CSVLTSGSLYNEQFF; CDR3 DNA: TGCAGCGTTCTCACTAGCGGGAGCCTATACAATGAGCAGTTCTTC
J gene: TRBJ2-7; clone size: .; D gene: .; V gene: TRBV27; CDR3 protein: CASSSSHRVYYEQYF; CDR3 DNA: TGTGCCAGCAGTTCCTCCCACAGGGTTTACTACGAGCAGTACTTC
J gene: TRBJ1-1; clone size: once; D gene: .; V gene: TRBV5-1; CDR3 protein: CASSFSLVTEAFF; CDR3 DNA: TGCGCCAGCAGCTTCTCCTTGGTGACAGAAGCTTTCTTT
J gene: TRBJ1-3; clone size: .; D gene: .; V gene: TRBV5-1; CDR3 protein: CASSLLSGNTIYF; CDR3 DNA: TGCGCCAGCAGCCTACTCTCTGGAAACACCATATATTTT
J gene: TRBJ1-2; clone size: once; D gene: TRBD1; V gene: TRBV7-3; CDR3 protein: CASSYDRDGYTF; CDR3 DNA: TGTGCCAGCAGCTACGACAGGGATGGCTACACCTTC
J gene: TRBJ1-1; clone size: few; D gene: .; V gene: TRBV11-3; CDR3 protein: CASSLSVNTEAFF; CDR3 DNA: TGTGCCAGCAGCTTATCCGTGAACACTGAAGCTTTCTTT
J gene: TRBJ1-4; clone size: .; D gene: .; V gene: TRBV7-9; CDR3 protein: CASSPTPTNEKLFF; CDR3 DNA: TGTGCCAGCAGCCCGACACCAACTAATGAAAAACTGTTTTTT
J gene: TRBJ1-2; clone size: .; D gene: TRBD1; V gene: TRBV6-5; CDR3 protein: CASSWTGGNYGYTF; CDR3 DNA: TGTGCCAGCAGCTGGACAGGGGGGAACTATGGCTACACCTTC
J gene: TRBJ2-7; clone size: .; D gene: .; V gene: TRBV25-1; CDR3 protein: CASSDDRTFSYEQYF; CDR3 DNA: TGTGCCAGCAGTGACGACAGGACCTTCTCCTACGAGCAGTACTTC
J gene: TRBJ1-1; clone size: .; D gene: .; V gene: TRBV9; CDR3 protein: CASSFPQGGTEAFF; CDR3 DNA: TGTGCCAGCAGCTTCCCTCAAGGGGGTACTGAAGCTTTCTTT
J gene: TRBJ2-3; clone size: .; D gene: TRBD2; V gene: TRBV7-3; CDR3 protein: CASSPSGSRLDTQYF; CDR3 DNA: TGTGCCAGCAGCCCTAGCGGGAGTAGGTTAGATACGCAGTATTTT
J gene: TRBJ2-5; clone size: once; D gene: .; V gene: TRBV7-9; CDR3 protein: CASSFILRGAETQYF; CDR3 DNA: TGTGCCAGCAGCTTCATACTCCGGGGGGCGGAGACCCAGTACTTC
J gene: TRBJ2-5; clone size: .; D gene: .; V gene: TRBV6-5; CDR3 protein: CASSYWGGGETQYF; CDR3 DNA: TGTGCCAGCAGTTACTGGGGGGGCGGTGAGACCCAGTACTTC
J gene: TRBJ1-1; clone size: .; D gene: .; V gene: TRBV29-1; CDR3 protein: CSVLPGVGKNTEAFF; CDR3 DNA: TGCAGCGTTCTGCCGGGGGTCGGTAAGAACACTGAAGCTTTCTTT
J gene: TRBJ2-3; clone size: .; D gene: TRBD2; V gene: TRBV11-2; CDR3 protein: CASSLSPTSATDTQYF; CDR3 DNA: TGTGCCAGCAGCTTATCCCCGACTAGCGCAACAGATACGCAGTATTTT
J gene: TRBJ1-2; clone size: .; D gene: TRBD1; V gene: TRBV6-1; CDR3 protein: CASSRTGEIGYGYTF; CDR3 DNA: TGTGCCAGCAGCCGTACAGGGGAAATAGGCTATGGCTACACCTTC
J gene: TRBJ1-1; clone size: .; D gene: TRBD1; V gene: TRBV7-9; CDR3 protein: CASRWDSLNTEAFF; CDR3 DNA: TGTGCCAGCAGGTGGGACAGTTTGAACACTGAAGCTTTCTTT
J gene: TRBJ2-7; clone size: once; D gene: TRBD2; V gene: TRBV5-6; CDR3 protein: CASSLFGGREGEQYF; CDR3 DNA: TGTGCCAGCAGCTTGTTCGGGGGCCGGGAGGGCGAGCAGTACTTC
J gene: TRBJ1-5; clone size: .; D gene: .; V gene: TRBV2; CDR3 protein: CASTPGRGLIKPQHF; CDR3 DNA: TGTGCCAGCACCCCCGGGCGGGGGTTAATTAAGCCCCAGCATTTT
J gene: TRBJ1-4; clone size: .; D gene: TRBD1; V gene: TRBV9; CDR3 protein: CASSEDRRVEKLFF; CDR3 DNA: TGTGCCAGCAGCGAGGACAGGCGTGTCGAAAAACTGTTTTTT